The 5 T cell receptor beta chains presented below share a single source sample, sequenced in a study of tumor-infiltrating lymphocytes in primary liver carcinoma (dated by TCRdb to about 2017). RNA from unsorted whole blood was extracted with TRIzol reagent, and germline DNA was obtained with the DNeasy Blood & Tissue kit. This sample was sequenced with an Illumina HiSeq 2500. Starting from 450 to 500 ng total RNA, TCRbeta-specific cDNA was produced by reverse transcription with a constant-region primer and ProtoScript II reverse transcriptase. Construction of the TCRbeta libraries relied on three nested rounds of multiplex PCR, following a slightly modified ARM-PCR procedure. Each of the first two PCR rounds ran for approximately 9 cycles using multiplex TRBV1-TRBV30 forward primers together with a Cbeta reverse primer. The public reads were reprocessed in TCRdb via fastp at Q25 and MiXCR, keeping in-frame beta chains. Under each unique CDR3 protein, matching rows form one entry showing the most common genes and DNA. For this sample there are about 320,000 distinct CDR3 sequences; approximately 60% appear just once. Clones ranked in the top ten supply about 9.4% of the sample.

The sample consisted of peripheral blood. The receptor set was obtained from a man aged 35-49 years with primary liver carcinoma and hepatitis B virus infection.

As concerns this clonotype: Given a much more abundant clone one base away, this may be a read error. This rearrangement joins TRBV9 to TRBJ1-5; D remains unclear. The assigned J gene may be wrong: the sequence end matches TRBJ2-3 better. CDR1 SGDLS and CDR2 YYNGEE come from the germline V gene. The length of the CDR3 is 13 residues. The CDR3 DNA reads TGTGCCAGCAGCCCTGGACCGGATCAGCCCCAGTATTTT. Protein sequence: CASSPGPDQPQYF.

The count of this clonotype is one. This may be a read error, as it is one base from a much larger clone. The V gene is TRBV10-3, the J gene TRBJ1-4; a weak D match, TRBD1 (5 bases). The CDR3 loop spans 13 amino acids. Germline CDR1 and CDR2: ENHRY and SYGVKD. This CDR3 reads CVIKPGTNEKLFF. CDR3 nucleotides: TGTGTCATCAAGCCCGGGACGAATGAAAAACTGTTTTTT.

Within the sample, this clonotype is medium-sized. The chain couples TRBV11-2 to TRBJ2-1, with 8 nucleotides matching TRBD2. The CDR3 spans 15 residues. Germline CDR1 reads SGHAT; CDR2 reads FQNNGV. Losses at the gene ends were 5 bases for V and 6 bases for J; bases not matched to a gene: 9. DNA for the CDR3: TGTGCCAGCAGCGCTCTAGCGGGTGGGCCCAATGAGCAGTTCTTC. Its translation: CASSALAGGPNEQFF. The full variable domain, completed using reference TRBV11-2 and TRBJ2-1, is EAGVAQSPRYKIIEKRQSVAFWCNPISGHATLYWYQQILGQGPKLLIQFQNNGVVDDSQLPKDRFSAERLKGVDSTLKIQPAKLEDSAVYLCASSALAGGPNEQFFGPGTRLTVL.

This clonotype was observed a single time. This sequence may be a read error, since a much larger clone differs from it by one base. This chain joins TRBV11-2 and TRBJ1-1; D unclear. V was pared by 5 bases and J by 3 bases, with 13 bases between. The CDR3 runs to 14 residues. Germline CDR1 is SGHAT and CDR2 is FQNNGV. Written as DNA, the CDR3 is TGTGCCAGCAGCCTTTACGATTTTGACACTGAAGCTTTCTTT. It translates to CASSLYDFDTEAFF.

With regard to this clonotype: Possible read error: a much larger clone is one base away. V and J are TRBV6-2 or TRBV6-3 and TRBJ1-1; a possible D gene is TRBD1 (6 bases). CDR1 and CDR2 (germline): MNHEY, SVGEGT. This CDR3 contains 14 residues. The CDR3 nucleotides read TGTGCCAACAGTTTGGGGGGGGCTCTCACTGAAGCTTTCTTT. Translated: CANSLGGALTEAFF.